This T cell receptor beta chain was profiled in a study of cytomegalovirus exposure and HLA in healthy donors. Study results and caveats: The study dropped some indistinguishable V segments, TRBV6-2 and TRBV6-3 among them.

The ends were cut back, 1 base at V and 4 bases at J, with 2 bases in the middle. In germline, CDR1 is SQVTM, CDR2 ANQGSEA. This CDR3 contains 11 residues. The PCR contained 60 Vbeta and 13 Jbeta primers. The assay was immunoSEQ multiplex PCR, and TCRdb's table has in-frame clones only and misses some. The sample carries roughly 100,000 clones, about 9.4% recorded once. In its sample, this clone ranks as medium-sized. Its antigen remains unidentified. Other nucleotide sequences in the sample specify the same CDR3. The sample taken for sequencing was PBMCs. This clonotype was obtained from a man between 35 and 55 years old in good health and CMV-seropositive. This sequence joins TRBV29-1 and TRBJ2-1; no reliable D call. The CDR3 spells CSVEVYNEQFF. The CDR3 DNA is TGCAGCGTTGAAGTATACAATGAGCAGTTCTTC.